These 23 T cell receptor beta chains share one sample of origin, sequenced in a study of shared clonotypes between healthy human individuals. TCRdb's copy holds only in-frame clones and misses some; the assay was immunoSEQ multiplex PCR. The table shows under 850,000 clones, with approximately 72% occurring only once. The sample comprised memory CD4+ T cells sorted from blood. Subset meaning: CD45RA-negative fraction. These receptor sequences come from a woman in her 30s in good health.

V and J are TRBV28 and TRBJ2-1; a possible D gene is TRBD2 (5 bases). V lost 6 bases, J lost 9 bases, and 21 bases lay in between. Germline lookup yields CDR1 MDHEN and CDR2 SYDVKM. This CDR3 comprises 15 residues. The CDR3 DNA reads as TGTGCCAGCAGCCAGTCAGGACTGGCACGCGGTGAGCAGTTCTTC. Translated: CASSQSGLARGEQFF.

In its sample, this clone was seen a few times. The chain has TRBV5-1 and TRBJ2-7; the D is unclear. In germline, CDR1 is SGHRS, CDR2 YFSETQ. V was clipped by 4 bases and J by 5 bases, with 10 bases between them. CDR3 size: 12 residues. This CDR3 reads CASSEGWDEQYF. As DNA, the CDR3 is TGCGCCAGCAGCGAAGGCTGGGACGAGCAGTACTTC. Full variable domain (rest looked up from reference TRBV5-1 and TRBJ2-7): KAGVTQTPRYLIKTRGQQVTLSCSPISGHRSVSWYQQTPGQGLQFLFEYFSETQRNKGNFPGRFSGRQFSNSRSEMNVSTLELGDSALYLCASSEGWDEQYFGPGTRLTVT.

The rearrangement joins TRBV10-1 to TRBJ2-3, with D possibly matching TRBD2 (6 bases). The length of the CDR3 is 17 residues. Deletions cut 6 bases from V and 0 bases from J, with 19 bases between. The germline CDR1 and CDR2 sequences are WNHNN and SYGVQD (reference sequence). The CDR3 DNA is TGCGCCAGCAGCCACGGATGGCGGAGGGCTAGCACAGATACGCAGTATTTT. It specifies CASSHGWRRASTDTQYF.

The genes are TRBV2 and TRBJ2-7, with D uncertain. Germline CDR1 reads SNHLY; CDR2 reads FYNNEI. The CDR3 consists of 14 residues. Trimming pared 1 base from V and 5 bases from J, leaving 12 bases between. In nucleotides, the CDR3 is TGTGCCAGCAGTGAAGAAGAGTATAGGAACGAGCAGTACTTC. It codes for CASSEEEYRNEQYF.

The chain links TRBV28 to TRBJ1-1; maybe TRBD1 (6 bases). V dropped 7 bases and J dropped 4 bases, with 19 bases sitting between them. The germline V gene has CDR1 MDHEN and CDR2 SYDVKM. The CDR3 contains 15 residues. The CDR3 reads CASKIFAGGGTEAFF. DNA of the CDR3: TGTGCCAGCAAAATATTTGCGGGAGGGGGCACTGAAGCTTTCTTT.

Of note for this clone: Other DNA sequences in the same sample also yield this CDR3. The chain has TRBV28 and TRBJ1-5; TRBD1 agrees at 8 bases. The CDR3 has 15 amino acids. V shed 2 bases and J 3 bases; nucleotides not matched to a gene: 3. The germline CDR1 and CDR2 sequences are MDHEN and SYDVKM. The CDR3 protein is CASSLGTGFNQPQHF. The CDR3 DNA reads TGTGCCAGCAGTTTAGGGACAGGTTTCAATCAGCCCCAGCATTTT.

The chain couples TRBV4-1 to TRBJ1-3; 7 bases match TRBD1. The germline CDR1 and CDR2 sequences are MGHRA and YSYEKL. V shed 0 bases, J shed 3 bases, and the junction held 8 bases outside the gene matches. The CDR3 has 17 amino acids. The CDR3 nucleotides are TGCGCCAGCAGCCAAGACCCCTCGACAGGGTTTGGAAACACCATATATTTT. Amino acids: CASSQDPSTGFGNTIYF.

This sequence joins TRBV5-1 and TRBJ2-2; possible D gene TRBD2, 5 bases. Germline-derived CDR1 and CDR2 are SGHRS and YFSETQ. CDR3 size: 15 residues. The germline V and J ends were trimmed by 0 bases and 1 base, with 7 bases remaining between them. The CDR3 DNA sequence: TGCGCCAGCAGCTTGGGCGGGCTGAACACCGGGGAGCTGTTTTTT. Residues: CASSLGGLNTGELFF.

This clone showed up just once. This chain connects TRBV30 to TRBJ2-5; 8 nucleotides match TRBD1. Germline CDR1 is GTSNPN and CDR2 is SVGIG (reference sequence). The CDR3 covers 13 residues. With V trimmed by 4 bases and J by 4 bases, 5 bases remained unmatched. This CDR3 reads CAWTGGRGETQYF. DNA of the CDR3: TGTGCCTGGACAGGGGGCCGGGGAGAGACCCAGTACTTC.

In regard to this clone: A much larger clone differs from this one at a single base, so this may be a read error. Other DNA variants within this sample encode the same CDR3. J is TRBJ2-7 and V is TRBV7-6; 9 nucleotides agree with TRBD2. V was pared by 1 base and J by 3 bases, with 1 base of the junction left unmatched. This CDR3 region has 14 residues. Germline-derived CDR1 and CDR2 are SGHVS and FNYEAQ. CDR3 sequence reads: CASSLGSGGYEQYF. CDR3 DNA: TGTGCCAGCAGCTTAGGTAGCGGGGGCTACGAGCAGTACTTC. Full variable domain (outside the CDR3, taken from reference TRBV7-6 and TRBJ2-7): GAGVSQSPRYKVTKRGQDVALRCDPISGHVSLYWYRQALGQGPEFLTYFNYEAQQDKSGLPNDRFSAERPEGSISTLTIQRTEQRDSAMYRCASSLGSGGYEQYFGPGTRLTVT.

This clone was found a few times. This chain uses TRBV7-2 with TRBJ1-3; D might be TRBD1 (5 bases). V gave up 4 bases and J gave up 2 bases, with 6 bases separating them. The CDR3 length is 13 residues. Germline V gene sequence: CDR1 SGHTA, CDR2 FQGNSA. The chain's CDR3 is CASSSDTGNTIYF. CDR3 bases: TGTGCCAGCAGCTCGGACACTGGAAACACCATATATTTT.

This clone was counted a few times. The chain employs TRBV7-3 and TRBJ2-3, with D possibly matching TRBD1 (5 bases). The V and J ends lost 2 bases and 4 bases respectively, with 13 bases between them. Per germline, CDR1 SGHTA and CDR2 FQGTGA. The CDR3 runs to 15 residues. The CDR3 nucleotides are TGTGCCAGCAGCTTAGGGGCGAGTAGTGCAGATACGCAGTATTTT. This codes for CASSLGASSADTQYF. Complete variable domain (other parts from reference TRBV7-3 and TRBJ2-3): GAGVSQTPSNKVTEKGKYVELRCDPISGHTALYWYRQSLGQGPEFLIYFQGTGAADDSGLPNDRFFAVRPEGSVSTLKIQRTERGDSAVYLCASSLGASSADTQYFGPGTRLTVL.

The J gene is TRBJ2-6, the V gene TRBV4-1; TRBD2 aligns across 8 bases. This CDR3 contains 19 residues. Germline CDR1 reads MGHRA; CDR2 reads YSYEKL. V was clipped by 3 bases and J by 2 bases; unmatched bases: 12. The CDR3, as DNA: TGCGCCAGCAGCCACCCTAGGGCGGGAGGCCCCACTGGGGCCAACGTCCTGACTTTC. The encoded protein is CASSHPRAGGPTGANVLTF.

The chain links TRBV28 to TRBJ2-5, with D tentatively TRBD2 (6 bases). The CDR3 loop spans 15 amino acids. The ends were cut back, 2 bases at V and 2 bases at J, with 12 bases in the middle. Per the germline V gene, CDR1 is MDHEN and CDR2 is SYDVKM. CDR3 in amino acids: CASSLGSAGQETQYF. The CDR3 DNA reads as TGTGCCAGCAGTTTAGGGTCCGCGGGACAAGAGACCCAGTACTTC.

The chain joins TRBV11-2 to TRBJ1-6, with D uncertain. Germline loops: CDR1 SGHAT, CDR2 FQNNGV. The CDR3 is 13 amino acids. V dropped 6 bases and J dropped 8 bases, with 11 bases sitting between them. The CDR3 sequence: CASRQGGYSPLHF. The CDR3 DNA is TGTGCCAGCAGACAAGGCGGGTATTCACCCCTCCACTTT.

This rearrangement joins TRBV19 to TRBJ1-5, with 9 bases lining up with TRBD1. The trim removed 3 bases at V and 4 bases at J, leaving 4 bases unmatched. The germline V gene encodes CDR1 LNHDA and CDR2 SQIVND (reference sequence). The CDR3 is 15 amino acids. The CDR3 protein is CASSIIGQGNQPQHF. CDR3 nucleotide sequence: TGTGCCAGTAGTATCATCGGACAGGGGAATCAGCCCCAGCATTTT. Complete variable domain (other parts from reference TRBV19 and TRBJ1-5): DGGITQSPKYLFRKEGQNVTLSCEQNLNHDAMYWYRQDPGQGLRLIYYSQIVNDFQKGDIAEGYSVSREKKESFPLTVTSAQKNPTAFYLCASSIIGQGNQPQHFGDGTRLSIL.

This clone was seen a handful of times. The chain combines TRBV30 with TRBJ2-7, with 12 bases fitting TRBD1. The ends lost 4 bases at V and 6 bases at J; junction bases unmatched: 16. CDR3 size: 17 residues. CDR1 GTSNPN and CDR2 SVGIG come from the germline V gene (reference sequence). The CDR3 loop reads CAWTLPGTGGWDGEQYF. The CDR3 nucleotides are TGTGCCTGGACCCTACCGGGGACAGGGGGCTGGGATGGCGAGCAGTACTTC.

The chain is built from TRBV11-1 and TRBJ2-1; TRBD1 might be the D (6 bases). Germline-derived CDR1 and CDR2 are SGHAT and FQDESV (reference sequence). CDR3 length equals 13 residues. Trimming removed 4 bases from V and 9 bases from J, with 13 bases in between. For the CDR3, the DNA is TGTGCCAGCAGCTGGGGGACACAGGGTGAGCAGTTCTTC. Amino acid sequence: CASSWGTQGEQFF.

The rearrangement joins TRBV18 to TRBJ2-7; 9 bases fit TRBD1. J was trimmed by 7 bases and V by 1 base; bases with no gene match: 17. CDR1 is KGHSH and CDR2 is LQKENI in the germline V gene. The CDR3 totals 18 residues. The CDR3 loop reads CASSPRSYGTGWAAEQYF. The DNA for the CDR3 is TGTGCCAGCTCACCACGGTCCTACGGGACAGGGTGGGCAGCGGAGCAGTACTTC.

A few counts support this clone. The rearrangement uses TRBV5-4 and TRBJ2-3, with D maybe TRBD1 (5 bases). The CDR3 runs 14 residues. Between the trimmed V and J ends, which lost 1 base and 6 bases, there was a span of 12 bases. Germline V CDR1 and CDR2: SGHNT, YYREEE (reference sequence). This CDR3 is CASSLFRGTDTQYF. The CDR3 DNA follows: TGTGCCAGCAGCTTGTTTAGGGGAACCGATACGCAGTATTTT.

The rearrangement uses TRBV5-8 and TRBJ2-5; D is unclear. Germline values: CDR1 SGHTS, CDR2 YDEGEE. This CDR3 is 12 amino acids long. Trimming removed 0 bases from V and 5 bases from J, with 5 bases in between. In DNA, the CDR3 is TGTGCCAGCAGCTTGGCTGGGGAGACCCAGTACTTC. Translating it yields CASSLAGETQYF.

The V and J genes are TRBV5-3 and TRBJ1-5; 8 nucleotides line up with TRBD1. TRBV5-3 belongs to the ORF category, with a function that is uncertain. The CDR3 is 15 residues long. The V and J ends lost 4 bases and 0 bases, in that order; junction bases with no gene match: 3. CDR3 residues: CARSQGARSNQPQHF. The CDR3 coding sequence is TGTGCCAGAAGCCAGGGGGCGCGTAGCAATCAGCCCCAGCATTTT.

This rearrangement joins TRBV6-1 to TRBJ2-7, with D tentatively TRBD1 (5 bases). V lost 5 bases, J lost 6 bases, and 20 bases lay in between. Germline lookup yields CDR1 MNHNS and CDR2 SASEGT. The CDR3 contains 15 residues. The CDR3 nucleotides read TGTGCCAGCAGTATTCGGATTGGGGCCCCCGTCGAGCAGTACTTC. This codes for CASSIRIGAPVEQYF.